A single sample gave rise to the 8 T cell receptor beta chains below, sequenced in a study of blood T cell repertoires in COVID-19. This table comes from immunoSEQ multiplex PCR, and its TCRdb copy is limited to in-frame clones, with some not included. The top ten hold around a tenth of the sample, which has around 160,000 clones, just under 90% seen once. The sequencing input was peripheral blood. Source of these receptors: a woman in her sixties or seventies with COVID-19, enrolled during active disease.

V gene TRBV5-1 combines with J gene TRBJ2-1; the D gene is possibly TRBD1 (5 bases). CDR3 size: 13 residues. V was cut by 3 bases and J by 9 bases, with 13 bases left in between. The germline CDR1 and CDR2 sequences are SGHRS and YFSETQ. As DNA, the CDR3 is TGCGCCAGCAGCTGGGCCCAGGGTGGTGAGCAGTTCTTC. The encoded protein is CASSWAQGGEQFF. The variable domain in full, with the rest retrieved from reference TRBV5-1 and TRBJ2-1, is KAGVTQTPRYLIKTRGQQVTLSCSPISGHRSVSWYQQTPGQGLQFLFEYFSETQRNKGNFPGRFSGRQFSNSRSEMNVSTLELGDSALYLCASSWAQGGEQFFGPGTRLTVL.

The genes are TRBV11-2 and TRBJ2-5; tentatively, D is TRBD2 (5 bases). Trimming stripped 3 bases from V and 1 base from J, with 12 bases between. The V gene's germline CDR1 is SGHAT and CDR2 FQNNGV. This CDR3 has 15 amino acids. The CDR3 sequence is CASSFLSGSQETQYF. The CDR3 coding sequence is TGTGCCAGCAGCTTCCTGTCGGGGAGCCAAGAGACCCAGTACTTC.

V is TRBV4-1 and J is TRBJ2-3; 8 positions match TRBD2. This CDR3 contains 17 residues. Germline-derived CDR1 and CDR2 are MGHRA and YSYEKL. Trimming took 1 base from V and 2 from J; bases not matched to a gene: 8. CDR3 sequence (DNA): TGCGCCAGCAGCCAAGGGCGTCGGGGGGGCGTCACAGATACGCAGTATTTT. Residues: CASSQGRRGGVTDTQYF.

This chain uses TRBV20-1 with TRBJ1-1; the D is unclear. The CDR3 has 13 residues. V was shortened by 3 bases and J by 3 bases, with 11 bases between the two germline ends. Germline V gene lookup returns CDR1 DFQATT and CDR2 SNEGSKA (reference sequence). The CDR3 spells CSASSPAYTEAFF. The CDR3 DNA reads as TGCAGTGCTAGTTCCCCTGCGTACACTGAAGCTTTCTTT.

V usage is TRBV5-5 and J usage is TRBJ1-2, with 7 bases fitting TRBD1. Trimming took 4 bases from V and 5 from J; bases not matched to a gene: 11. From germline, CDR1 is SGHKS and CDR2 YYEKEE (reference sequence). The CDR3 sequence is 15 residues long. CDR3 DNA sequence: TGTGCCAGCAGCCCCGGGGGCAGGGGGGAATATGGCTACACCTTC. Its translation is CASSPGGRGEYGYTF.

The chain carries TRBV5-6 and TRBJ2-2; 7 bases fit TRBD1. The germline CDR1 and CDR2 sequences are SGHDT and YYEEEE. V was clipped by 2 bases and J by 5 bases; unmatched bases: 9. CDR3 length: 16 amino acids. The CDR3 loop reads CASSFWGQQRTGELFF. The CDR3 nucleotides are TGTGCCAGCAGCTTTTGGGGACAGCAAAGGACCGGGGAGCTGTTTTTT.

J is TRBJ1-1 and V is TRBV11-2; 8 nucleotides match TRBD1. With 1 base clipped from V and 3 bases from J, the junction kept 7 bases outside the gene matches. Germline CDR1 and CDR2: SGHAT and FQNNGV. The CDR3 is 16 residues long. CDR3 sequence: CASSLATTGVDTEAFF. Written as DNA, the CDR3 is TGTGCCAGCAGCTTAGCTACGACAGGGGTTGACACTGAAGCTTTCTTT.

The rearrangement joins TRBV6-4 to TRBJ1-5, with 9 bases identical to TRBD1. Trimming at V came to 4 bases and at J to 7 bases, leaving 8 bases not matched to a gene. The CDR3 is made up of 15 amino acids. Germline assignment: CDR1 MRHNA and CDR2 SNTAGT. CDR3 DNA sequence: TGTGCCAGCAGTGTCAGCCGGGACAGGGACCAGCCCCAGCATTTT. Encoded protein: CASSVSRDRDQPQHF.